These 20 T cell receptor beta chains were sequenced from one sample in a study of OX40 agonist ivuxolimab in advanced cancers. Sequenced by immunoSEQ multiplex PCR; TCRdb stores in-frame clones only, minus some. Among roughly 8,000 clones listed, 85% to 90% were seen once. The material was CD4+ or CD8+ T cells sorted from blood, obtained in a trial of the OX40 agonist ivuxolimab. These receptors all stem from an adult with an advanced solid tumor such as melanoma, head and neck, liver or kidney cancer.

The rearrangement links TRBV6-1 to TRBJ2-7; D is unclear. There are 14 residues in the CDR3. Trimming took 7 bases from V and 5 from J, leaving 18 bases between them. CDR1 is MNHNS and CDR2 is SASEGT in the germline V gene. This CDR3 reads CASKFPGIRNEQYV. DNA of the CDR3: TGTGCCAGCAAGTTCCCTGGGATAAGAAACGAGCAGTACGTC.

The CDR3 here is CASSGPGLAADTQYF. CDR3 bases: TGTGCCAGCAGCGGTCCGGGACTAGCTGCAGATACGCAGTATTTT. The J gene is TRBJ2-3, the V gene TRBV5-6; the match to TRBD2 covers 9 bases. Germline V gene sequence: CDR1 SGHDT, CDR2 YYEEEE. This CDR3 contains 15 residues. The V gene end was trimmed by 4 bases and the J gene end by 4 bases; junction bases not matched to a gene: 7.

This clone was recorded once. The rearrangement uses TRBV21-1 and TRBJ1-6; TRBD1 is the table's D call and was not checked against the DNA. TRBV21-1 is noted as a pseudogene. CDR3 size: 16 residues. Here the CDR3 reads CASSKAMQGRGSPLHF. The DNA of the CDR3 is TGTGCCAGCAGCAAAGCAATGCAGGGAAGGGGTTCACCCCTCCACTTT.

The rearrangement uses TRBV5-4 and TRBJ1-1; D ambiguous. The V gene lost 0 bases and the J gene lost 5 bases, with 17 bases spanning the gap. This CDR3 region has 16 residues. Germline CDR1 SGHNT, CDR2 YYREEE (reference sequence). The CDR3 region has the DNA TGTGCCAGCAGCTTGGGGGCCGGGATCCTGGGTACTGAAGCTTTCTTT. It encodes CASSLGAGILGTEAFF.

The count of this clone is one. The rearrangement links TRBV9 to TRBJ1-3; the D is unclear. Looked up from germline, CDR1 is SGDLS and CDR2 is YYNGEE. This CDR3 comprises 14 residues. The V end was cut by 3 bases, the J end by 0 bases, with 7 bases between. Here the CDR3 reads CASSAGISGNTIYF. The CDR3 nucleotides are TGTGCCAGCAGCGCTGGAATCTCTGGAAACACCATATATTTT.

The rearrangement links TRBV5-6 to TRBJ1-1; D not certain. The CDR3 totals 11 residues. Germline values: CDR1 SGHDT, CDR2 YYEEEE. Trimming took off 1 base at V and 7 bases at J, with 5 bases between the two ends. In DNA form, the CDR3 reads TGTGCCAGCAGCTTGACAGATGAAGCTTTCTTT. It codes for CASSLTDEAFF.

The chain is built from TRBV11-2 and TRBJ2-1, with 12 bases aligning to TRBD2. V was clipped by 4 bases and J by 5 bases; unmatched bases: 3. Germline CDR1 and CDR2: SGHAT and FQNNGV. The CDR3 extends over 15 amino acids. Here the CDR3 reads CASSSRLAGDNEQFF. In DNA, the CDR3 is TGTGCCAGCAGCTCAAGACTAGCGGGGGACAATGAGCAGTTCTTC.

In the case of this clone: At one boundary the junction diverges from the germline segment, which might be a read error. The V call is TRBV5-5, the J call TRBJ2-7; tentatively, D is TRBD1 (5 bases). This CDR3 has 10 residues. Germline V CDR1 and CDR2: SGHKS, YYEKEE (reference sequence). In nucleotides, the CDR3 is TGTGCCAGCAGCTTGGGAGAGACAGCTTTC. It yields the protein CASSLGETAF.

This rearrangement joins TRBV5-1 to TRBJ2-7; D may be TRBD1 or TRBD2 (7 bases each). V dropped 4 bases and J dropped 5 bases, with 16 bases sitting between them. Germline CDR1 and CDR2: SGHRS and YFSETQ. The CDR3 is made up of 14 amino acids. In nucleotides, the CDR3 is TGCGCCAGCAGCCCCGCCCAGGGGGGGGACGAGCAGTACTTC. Translating gives CASSPAQGGDEQYF.

This sequence joins TRBV6-6 and TRBJ1-3, with TRBD1 as a possible D gene (5 bases). The CDR3 runs 16 residues. The V end was cut by 5 bases, the J end by 0 bases, with 14 bases between. Germline loops: CDR1 MNHNY, CDR2 SVGAGI (reference sequence). CDR3 sequence reads: CASSQETGASGNTIYF. The DNA for the CDR3 is TGTGCCAGCAGTCAAGAAACAGGTGCCTCTGGAAACACCATATATTTT.

J is TRBJ2-5 and V is TRBV4-1; no clear D. CDR3 length: 13 residues. The germline CDR1 and CDR2 sequences are MGHRA and YSYEKL. Trimming left V 1 base short and J 7 bases short, with 10 bases between. CDR3 in amino acids: CASSQATFGTQYF. The DNA of the CDR3 is TGCGCCAGCAGCCAAGCCACATTCGGGACCCAGTACTTC.

The chain recombines TRBV7-7 with TRBJ2-5; D is undetermined. There are 13 residues in the CDR3. The V and J ends lost 3 bases and 2 bases respectively, with 7 bases between them. The germline gives CDR1 SSHAT, CDR2 FNYEAQ (reference sequence). In DNA, the CDR3 is TGTGCCAGCAGCTTTCTACAGCAAGAGACCCAGTACTTC. Translation gives CASSFLQQETQYF.

The gene calls are TRBV19 and TRBJ1-5; D ambiguous. The CDR3 totals 16 residues. V was cut by 5 bases and J by 6 bases, with 20 bases left in between. From germline, CDR1 is LNHDA and CDR2 SQIVND (reference sequence). CDR3 sequence reads: CASSPPTPVRGQPQHF. CDR3 coding DNA: TGTGCCAGTAGTCCGCCAACACCGGTCAGAGGTCAGCCCCAGCATTTT.

The rearrangement uses TRBV5-1 and TRBJ1-1; D uncertain. V shed 0 bases and J shed 5 bases, with 14 bases lying between them. The CDR3 runs to 15 residues. Germline V CDR1 and CDR2: SGHRS, YFSETQ. CDR3 region: CASSLAPSPETEAFF. CDR3 bases: TGCGCCAGCAGCTTGGCCCCATCCCCTGAGACTGAAGCTTTCTTT. Full variable domain (outside the CDR3, taken from reference TRBV5-1 and TRBJ1-1): KAGVTQTPRYLIKTRGQQVTLSCSPISGHRSVSWYQQTPGQGLQFLFEYFSETQRNKGNFPGRFSGRQFSNSRSEMNVSTLELGDSALYLCASSLAPSPETEAFFGQGTRLTVV.

The chain employs TRBV7-9 and TRBJ1-6; D is ambiguous. From germline, CDR1 is SEHNR and CDR2 FQNEAQ (reference sequence). The CDR3 length is 19 residues. V was pared by 1 base and J by 0 bases, with 16 bases between. The CDR3 spells CASSLGPAFGFSYNSPLHF. The CDR3 DNA reads TGTGCCAGCAGCTTAGGACCGGCGTTCGGGTTCTCCTATAATTCACCCCTCCACTTT.

This chain joins TRBV30 and TRBJ1-5; 8 nucleotides match TRBD1. With V trimmed by 0 bases and J by 3 bases, 7 bases remained unmatched. CDR1 and CDR2 (germline): GTSNPN, SVGIG (reference sequence). The CDR3 length is 16 residues. CDR3 loop: CAWSVGRTGFNQPQHF. The CDR3 coding sequence is TGTGCCTGGAGTGTAGGGCGGACAGGGTTCAATCAGCCCCAGCATTTT.

This chain uses TRBV6-1 with TRBJ2-7; D tentatively reads TRBD1 or TRBD2 (7 bases each). Germline lookup yields CDR1 MNHNS and CDR2 SASEGT. This CDR3 comprises 13 residues. V was pared by 10 bases and J by 1 base, with 14 bases between. The CDR3 DNA is TGTGCCATCCGGGGGGACAGATCCTACGAGCAGTACGTC. It is translated as CAIRGDRSYEQYV.

This chain connects TRBV29-1 to TRBJ1-2, with D possibly matching TRBD1 (6 bases). The CDR3 is 14 amino acids. Looked up from germline, CDR1 is SQVTM and CDR2 is ANQGSEA. CDR3 region: CGGQEWLGNYGYTF. In nucleotides, the CDR3 is TGCGGGGGGCAGGAATGGTTAGGGAACTATGGCTACACCTTC.

This sequence joins TRBV6-1 and TRBJ2-1, with 14 bases aligning to TRBD2. CDR3 length: 17 residues. The V gene end was trimmed by 3 bases and the J gene end by 5 bases; junction bases not matched to a gene: 6. Per germline, CDR1 MNHNS and CDR2 SASEGT. CDR3 region: CASSETSGRANNNEQFF. Written as DNA, the CDR3 is TGTGCCAGCAGTGAGACTAGCGGGAGGGCCAATAACAATGAGCAGTTCTTC.

This clone was detected once. This rearrangement joins TRBV4-2 to TRBJ2-2; 9 nucleotides align to TRBD1. Germline V gene sequence: CDR1 LGHNA, CDR2 YNFKEQ. The V and J ends lost 3 bases and 3 bases, in that order; junction bases with no gene match: 2. CDR3 length: 15 amino acids. The CDR3 region is CASSQGQGDTGELFF. As DNA, the CDR3 is TGTGCCAGCAGCCAGGGACAGGGCGACACCGGGGAGCTGTTTTTT.